The 27 T cell receptor beta chains presented below share a single source sample, sequenced in a study of control samples from healthy donors and cancer patients. Sequencing used immunoSEQ multiplex PCR; TCRdb keeps in-frame clones, though not all of them. Of more than 150,000 clones detected, approximately 92% appear once; the ten largest clones hold over 1.1%. The sequencing input was blood. The receptors derive from a man between 18 and 35 years old in good health.

The chain joins TRBV6-5 to TRBJ2-3, with D perhaps matching TRBD1 (6 bases). Germline values: CDR1 MNHEY, CDR2 SVGAGI. Deletions cut 8 bases from V and 1 base from J, with 10 bases between. The CDR3 extends over 13 amino acids. CDR3 bases: TGTGCCAGCTGGACAGTTGGCACAGATACGCAGTATTTT. It yields the protein CASWTVGTDTQYF.

The J gene is TRBJ2-3, the V gene TRBV5-1; D perhaps matches TRBD2 (7 bases). The germline V gene has CDR1 SGHRS and CDR2 YFSETQ. The CDR3 runs 17 residues. Trimming removed 0 bases at V and 1 base at J, with 15 bases between. This CDR3 is CASSLVLAGAGTDTQYF. Written as DNA, the CDR3 is TGCGCCAGCAGCTTGGTACTCGCGGGGGCGGGCACAGATACGCAGTATTTT.

The rearrangement uses TRBV28 and TRBJ2-1; 16 bases line up with TRBD2. CDR3 length: 17 amino acids. With 7 bases clipped from V and 4 bases from J, the junction kept 7 bases outside the gene matches. The V gene's germline CDR1 is MDHEN and CDR2 SYDVKM. CDR3 sequence: CASTLGLAGGLYNEQFF. The CDR3, as DNA: TGTGCCAGCACCCTGGGACTAGCGGGGGGGCTTTACAATGAGCAGTTCTTC.

The V and J genes are TRBV9 and TRBJ2-5, with a weak D call TRBD2 (6 bases). Trimming removed 0 bases at V and 5 bases at J, with 14 bases between. Germline values: CDR1 SGDLS, CDR2 YYNGEE. The CDR3 is made up of 15 amino acids. The DNA for the CDR3 is TGTGCCAGCAGCGTAGGGGAGGTTTCGTGGGAGACCCAGTACTTC. Residues: CASSVGEVSWETQYF. The variable domain in full, with the rest retrieved from reference TRBV9 and TRBJ2-5, is DSGVTQTPKHLITATGQRVTLRCSPRSGDLSVYWYQQSLDQGLQFLIQYYNGEERAKGNILERFSAQQFPDLHSELNLSSLELGDSALYFCASSVGEVSWETQYFGPGTRLLVL.

A single count supports this clone. The chain combines TRBV18 with TRBJ1-1; D is unclear. V dropped 3 bases and J dropped 0 bases, with 5 bases sitting between them. Germline CDR1 is KGHSH and CDR2 is LQKENI. The CDR3 consists of 13 residues. CDR3: CASSPTMNTEAFF. Here the CDR3 DNA reads TGTGCCAGCTCACCGACAATGAACACTGAAGCTTTCTTT. Variable domain in full (rest from reference TRBV18 and TRBJ1-1): NAGVMQNPRHLVRRRGQEARLRCSPMKGHSHVYWYRQLPEEGLKFMVYLQKENIIDESGMPKERFSAEFPKEGPSILRIQQVVRGDSAAYFCASSPTMNTEAFFGQGTRLTVV.

The CDR3 nucleotides read TGCAGCGTTGAGCGGGGGAACCAAGAGACCCAGTACTTC. Its translation is CSVERGNQETQYF. The rearrangement joins TRBV29-1 to TRBJ2-5, with 7 bases identical to TRBD2. With V trimmed by 3 bases and J by 0 bases, 1 base remained unmatched. The CDR3 has 13 residues. CDR1 and CDR2 from the germline V gene are SQVTM and ANQGSEA.

The chain has TRBV5-6 and TRBJ2-5; 8 bases fit TRBD1. Germline assignment: CDR1 SGHDT and CDR2 YYEEEE. J was trimmed by 7 bases and V by 3 bases; bases with no gene match: 8. The CDR3 extends over 14 amino acids. The CDR3 is CASSSGQEYWTQYF. The DNA of the CDR3 is TGTGCCAGCAGCTCGGGACAGGAGTATTGGACCCAGTACTTC.

The chain carries TRBV28 and TRBJ1-4; a weak D match, TRBD1 (5 bases). The CDR3 runs 16 residues. Trimming pared 6 bases from V and 11 bases from J, leaving 25 bases between. Germline values: CDR1 MDHEN, CDR2 SYDVKM. In DNA form, the CDR3 reads TGTGCCAGCAGCCGACCCCTTTGGACACGGACTAGGAAACTGTTTTTT. Translation: CASSRPLWTRTRKLFF.

The J gene is TRBJ1-3, the V gene TRBV2, with a possible D match to TRBD1 (6 bases). Trimming left V 8 bases short and J 2 bases short, with 13 bases between. The CDR3 runs to 14 residues. CDR1 and CDR2 from the germline V gene are SNHLY and FYNNEI. The CDR3 region is CASGPGGPGNTIYF. The CDR3 DNA sequence: TGTGCCAGCGGCCCTGGGGGGCCTGGAAACACCATATATTTT.

The CDR3 DNA reads as TGTGCCAGCCCTAGGACTAGCGGGGGGCTCTTGAACACCGGGGAGCTGTTTTTT. The encoded protein is CASPRTSGGLLNTGELFF. The chain joins TRBV19 to TRBJ2-2, with 14 bases matching TRBD2. Germline-derived CDR1 and CDR2 are LNHDA and SQIVND (reference sequence). Losses at the gene ends were 9 bases for V and 1 base for J; bases not matched to a gene: 10. The CDR3 length is 18 residues.

Details on this clone: Additional DNA sequences in this sample encode the identical CDR3. DNA of the CDR3: TGTGCCAGCAGCCTATCTGCGAACACTGAAGCTTTCTTT. It translates to CASSLSANTEAFF. The chain combines TRBV3-1 (or the pseudogene TRBV3-2) with TRBJ1-1; D is uncertain. CDR3 length equals 13 residues. V lost 4 bases and J lost 1, with 7 bases in between. Germline V gene lookup returns CDR1 LGHDT and CDR2 YNNKEL (reference sequence).

This chain joins TRBV24-1 and TRBJ2-2; D is possibly TRBD1 (6 bases). Germline assignment: CDR1 KGHDR and CDR2 SFDVKD. V was trimmed by 6 bases and J by 4 bases, leaving 11 bases between them. The CDR3 has 14 residues. The CDR3: CATSKGHLTGELFF. In nucleotides, the CDR3 is TGTGCCACCAGTAAGGGACACCTCACCGGGGAGCTGTTTTTT.

This sequence joins TRBV7-9 and TRBJ1-1; D is ambiguous. CDR3 length: 13 amino acids. V was clipped by 3 bases and J by 4 bases, with 9 bases between them. CDR1 and CDR2 (germline): SEHNR, FQNEAQ (reference sequence). The CDR3 is CASSFDKATEAFF. CDR3 nucleotides: TGTGCCAGCAGCTTTGACAAAGCCACTGAAGCTTTCTTT.

The chain joins TRBV7-9 to TRBJ1-6; D remains unclear. V lost 1 base and J lost 0, with 4 bases in between. The CDR3 spans 15 residues. Germline V gene sequence: CDR1 SEHNR, CDR2 FQNEAQ (reference sequence). The CDR3 loop is CASSLGSSYNSPLHF. For the CDR3, the DNA is TGTGCCAGCAGCTTAGGGAGCTCCTATAATTCACCCCTCCACTTT.

This chain uses TRBV5-4 with TRBJ2-5, with 11 bases identical to TRBD2. The J segment lost 2 bases and the V segment lost 2 bases, leaving 14 bases of the junction unmatched. This CDR3 has 19 residues. CDR1 is SGHNT and CDR2 is YYREEE in the germline V gene (reference sequence). The CDR3 coding sequence is TGTGCCAGCAGCTTTTGGGGAACCGTAGCGGGGGGGCTTCAAGAGACCCAGTACTTC. It encodes CASSFWGTVAGGLQETQYF.

The chain joins TRBV21-1 to TRBJ2-1; TRBD1, the table's D call, was not compared with the DNA. TRBV21-1 is listed as a pseudogene. This CDR3 contains 22 residues. The CDR3 sequence: CASSKGLRGTGRTSSSYNEQFF. The CDR3 DNA is TGTGCCAGCAGCAAAGGTCTTAGGGGGACAGGTCGTACCTCCAGCTCCTACAATGAGCAGTTCTTC.

Concerning this clone itself: The sample holds other DNA sequences that translate to the same CDR3. This rearrangement joins TRBV6-1 to TRBJ1-5; no reliable D call. This CDR3 has 14 amino acids. CDR1 is MNHNS, CDR2 SASEGT, per germline. Trimming removed 2 bases at V and 6 bases at J, with 11 bases between. CDR3 nucleotide sequence: TGTGCCAGCAGTGAATTGGGGATAGGTCAGCCCCAGCATTTT. It is translated as CASSELGIGQPQHF.

The chain has TRBV30 and TRBJ2-3; D gene unclear. The V gene lost 2 bases and the J gene lost 5 bases, with 5 bases spanning the gap. The CDR3 consists of 11 residues. The germline gives CDR1 GTSNPN, CDR2 SVGIG (reference sequence). The CDR3 spells CAWSHLDTQYF. CDR3 nucleotide sequence: TGTGCCTGGAGTCACCTAGATACGCAGTATTTT.

V is TRBV7-7 and J is TRBJ2-5, with D perhaps TRBD1 or TRBD2 (6 bases each). Per germline, CDR1 SSHAT and CDR2 FNYEAQ (reference sequence). V lost 5 bases and J lost 9, with 16 bases in between. The CDR3 sequence is 13 residues long. CDR3 protein: CASSPSGRGAQYF. CDR3 coding DNA: TGTGCCAGCAGCCCATCCGGAAGGGGGGCCCAGTACTTC.

V usage is TRBV7-8 and J usage is TRBJ1-1; D ambiguous. Germline V CDR1 and CDR2: SGHVS, FQNEAQ. This CDR3 is built from 11 residues. V was shortened by 1 base and J by 11 bases, with 8 bases between the two germline ends. CDR3 protein: CASSLGMGAFF. CDR3 coding DNA: TGTGCCAGCAGCTTAGGGATGGGGGCTTTCTTT.

The chain is built from TRBV3-1 (or the pseudogene TRBV3-2) and TRBJ1-1; D not certain. This CDR3 comprises 16 residues. Trimming shortened V by 4 bases and J by 2 bases, and 17 bases separated the two germline ends. Germline V lookup: CDR1 LGHDT, CDR2 YNNKEL (reference sequence). CDR3 residues: CASSPLRTDTNTEAFF. The CDR3, as DNA: TGTGCCAGCAGCCCCTTACGGACTGATACTAACACTGAAGCTTTCTTT.

The chain couples TRBV2 to TRBJ2-7, with TRBD1 identical over 8 bases. Germline CDR1 SNHLY, CDR2 FYNNEI. V lost 9 bases and J lost 3; bases outside the gene matches: 7. CDR3 length: 13 residues. The CDR3 sequence is CASDRGPNYEQYF. The CDR3 bases are TGTGCCAGTGACAGGGGTCCCAACTACGAGCAGTACTTC.

J is TRBJ1-5 and V is TRBV5-1; possible D gene TRBD1, 5 bases. The germline V and J ends were trimmed by 2 bases and 0 bases, with 9 bases remaining between them. The CDR3 contains 15 residues. The germline V gene has CDR1 SGHRS and CDR2 YFSETQ. CDR3 coding DNA: TGCGCCAGCAGCTTCTGGGGGGGTAGCAATCAGCCCCAGCATTTT. Amino acids: CASSFWGGSNQPQHF.

V usage is TRBV25-1 and J usage is TRBJ2-3; D gene unclear. The germline gives CDR1 MGHDK, CDR2 SYGVNS. The CDR3 spans 14 residues. The V gene lost 3 bases and the J gene lost 3 bases, with 10 bases spanning the gap. CDR3 DNA sequence: TGTGCCAGCAGTGATTCCGGAGAAACAGATACGCAGTATTTT. Protein: CASSDSGETDTQYF.

The rearrangement links TRBV4-1 to TRBJ1-1; 11 nucleotides match TRBD1. The CDR3 has 16 residues. The germline V gene encodes CDR1 MGHRA and CDR2 YSYEKL. With 3 bases clipped from V and 4 bases from J, the junction kept 7 bases outside the gene matches. The CDR3 DNA reads as TGCGCCAGCAGCCAGGCCTCCGGGACAGGGGGCACTGAAGCTTTCTTT. This gives the protein CASSQASGTGGTEAFF.

The chain couples TRBV7-9 to TRBJ1-1, with D maybe TRBD1 (6 bases). The CDR3 consists of 15 residues. V shed 5 bases and J shed 5 bases, with 18 bases lying between them. Germline V CDR1 and CDR2: SEHNR, FQNEAQ (reference sequence). The CDR3 sequence is CASSNYPGRGTEAFF. The CDR3 bases are TGTGCCAGCAGCAACTATCCGGGTAGGGGGACTGAAGCTTTCTTT.

The V call is TRBV24-1, the J call TRBJ2-5; 10 bases map to TRBD2. Germline V gene data show CDR1 as KGHDR and CDR2 as SFDVKD. CDR3 length: 16 amino acids. V was clipped by 0 bases and J by 1 base; unmatched bases: 1. Here the CDR3 DNA reads TGTGCCACCAGTGATTTGTCTAGCGGGGGCCAAGAGACCCAGTACTTC. Amino acids: CATSDLSSGGQETQYF.